Listed below are T cell receptor beta chains from one sample, sequenced in a study of identical twins. One entry per CDR3 protein results from TCRdb running MiXCR on the 5' RACE reads. The table includes around 250,000 distinct CDR3 sequences, around 8.8% detected once. These same records also appear under a second study, on yellow fever vaccine responses in identical twins.

Sequenced sample: CD8+ T cells sorted from blood. Receptor source: a young woman in good health. CDR3s include the opening cysteine and the closing phenylalanine or tryptophan. D genes are given only for firm matches. Clone sizes are given selectively: once, few, many, or a class where the clone is expanded.

CDR3nt: TGTGCCAGCAGCGGAGGAGGGGGCGCTACTGGAAACACCATATATTTT; CDR3aa: CASSGGGGATGNTIYF; abundance: few; d_gene: TRBD1; len: 16; v_gene: TRBV7-2; j_gene: TRBJ1-3
CDR3nt: TGTGCCACCAGATCGGGGACCGCGAACACCGGGGAGCTGTTTTTT; CDR3aa: CATRSGTANTGELFF; abundance: many; d_gene: -; len: 15; v_gene: TRBV15; j_gene: TRBJ2-2
CDR3nt: TGTGCCAGCAGGCCCGGACAGGGGGCTCTTCCTGAAGCTTTCTTT; CDR3aa: CASRPGQGALPEAFF; abundance: -; d_gene: TRBD1; len: 15; v_gene: TRBV5-6; j_gene: TRBJ1-1
CDR3nt: TGTGCCAGCAGTTTTGGGGGGACCTACACAGATACGCAGTATTTT; CDR3aa: CASSFGGTYTDTQYF; abundance: few; d_gene: -; len: 15; v_gene: TRBV28; j_gene: TRBJ2-3
CDR3nt: TGTGCCAGCTGCGCCCCGGACAGGGGGTCCTACGAGCAGTACTTC; CDR3aa: CASCAPDRGSYEQYF; abundance: few; d_gene: TRBD1; len: 15; v_gene: TRBV5-5; j_gene: TRBJ2-7
CDR3nt: TGTGCCAGCAGATCACCGGGCCACCAAGAGACCCAGTACTTC; CDR3aa: CASRSPGHQETQYF; abundance: many; d_gene: -; len: 14; v_gene: TRBV12-3/TRBV12-4; j_gene: TRBJ2-5
CDR3nt: TGTGCCAGCAGCCAAGGATCAGCTACCTATGGCTACACCTTC; CDR3aa: CASSQGSATYGYTF; abundance: -; d_gene: -; len: 14; v_gene: TRBV14; j_gene: TRBJ1-2
CDR3nt: TGTGCCAGCAGTCCCGGGGGCGGGAGCACAGATACGCAGTATTTT; CDR3aa: CASSPGGGSTDTQYF; abundance: -; d_gene: -; len: 15; v_gene: TRBV12-3/TRBV12-4; j_gene: TRBJ2-3
CDR3nt: TGCGCCAGCAGCCCGGACCTCCTACAAGAGACCCAGTACTTC; CDR3aa: CASSPDLLQETQYF; abundance: many; d_gene: -; len: 14; v_gene: TRBV5-1; j_gene: TRBJ2-5
CDR3nt: TGTGCCAGCTCGGGTTCAAGGTTCGGGCAGTTCTTC; CDR3aa: CASSGSRFGQFF; abundance: -; d_gene: -; len: 12; v_gene: TRBV6-2/TRBV6-3; j_gene: TRBJ2-1
CDR3nt: TGTGCCAGCAGCCCCAAGGCCCAGTACTTC; CDR3aa: CASSPKAQYF; abundance: -; d_gene: -; len: 10; v_gene: TRBV7-9; j_gene: TRBJ2-5
CDR3nt: TGTGCCAGCAGCTTTGTCCAGGGAAGGGGAGGCACTGAAGCTTTCTTT; CDR3aa: CASSFVQGRGGTEAFF; abundance: few; d_gene: -; len: 16; v_gene: TRBV5-6; j_gene: TRBJ1-1
CDR3nt: TGTGCCAGCAGTGTGACTCCAAAAGCTAACTATGGCTACACCTTC; CDR3aa: CASSVTPKANYGYTF; abundance: many; d_gene: -; len: 15; v_gene: TRBV2; j_gene: TRBJ1-2
CDR3nt: TGTGCCAGCAGCCAAGCCCCCAGTGGCGAGCAGTACTTC; CDR3aa: CASSQAPSGEQYF; abundance: many; d_gene: -; len: 13; v_gene: TRBV4-2; j_gene: TRBJ2-7
CDR3nt: TGTGCCAGCATCCCTCCTCTAGCTGAGTCCTACAATGAGCAGTTCTTC; CDR3aa: CASIPPLAESYNEQFF; abundance: many; d_gene: -; len: 16; v_gene: TRBV7-9; j_gene: TRBJ2-1
CDR3nt: TGTGCCTGGAGTGTTGGTGGTAGCTACGAGCAGTACTTC; CDR3aa: CAWSVGGSYEQYF; abundance: -; d_gene: -; len: 13; v_gene: TRBV30; j_gene: TRBJ2-7
CDR3nt: TGTGCCAGCAAACGGCTGAACACCGGGGAGCTGTTTTTT; CDR3aa: CASKRLNTGELFF; abundance: -; d_gene: -; len: 13; v_gene: TRBV6-1; j_gene: TRBJ2-2
CDR3nt: TGTGCCAGCAGCCTCAGGGGCGCGTTTCAAGAGACCCAGTACTTC; CDR3aa: CASSLRGAFQETQYF; abundance: few; d_gene: -; len: 15; v_gene: TRBV7-9; j_gene: TRBJ2-5
CDR3nt: TGCAGTGCCGGGACAGGGGGGTTCTACGAGCAGTACTTC; CDR3aa: CSAGTGGFYEQYF; abundance: many; d_gene: TRBD1; len: 13; v_gene: TRBV20-1; j_gene: TRBJ2-7
CDR3nt: TGCAGCGTCAGGGAACATGAGCAGTTCTTC; CDR3aa: CSVREHEQFF; abundance: -; d_gene: -; len: 10; v_gene: TRBV29-1; j_gene: TRBJ2-1
CDR3nt: TGTGCCACCAGCAGAGGCCCAGGAGAGCGTTCGGAAGAGCAGTACTTC; CDR3aa: CATSRGPGERSEEQYF; abundance: few; d_gene: -; len: 16; v_gene: TRBV15; j_gene: TRBJ2-7
CDR3nt: TGTGCCAGCAGCTTAGTCGGGACAATTAGGCATGAGCAGTTCTTC; CDR3aa: CASSLVGTIRHEQFF; abundance: few; d_gene: -; len: 15; v_gene: TRBV7-9; j_gene: TRBJ2-1
CDR3nt: TGTGCCAGCAGCGAAGTTAGCGGGGCGCTAAAGAACGAGCAGTACTTC; CDR3aa: CASSEVSGALKNEQYF; abundance: many; d_gene: TRBD2; len: 16; v_gene: TRBV7-9; j_gene: TRBJ2-7
CDR3nt: TGCAGTGCCCATGCCGTAGACAGCGGCGACGGTGAAGCTTTCTTT; CDR3aa: CSAHAVDSGDGEAFF; abundance: -; d_gene: -; len: 15; v_gene: TRBV20-1; j_gene: TRBJ1-1
CDR3nt: TGTGCCAGCAGTCGAGGGCTCTACGAGCAGTACTTC; CDR3aa: CASSRGLYEQYF; abundance: -; d_gene: -; len: 12; v_gene: TRBV27; j_gene: TRBJ2-7
CDR3nt: TGCGCCAGCAGCTTGGTTCAGGGGGGCACAGATACGCAGTATTTT; CDR3aa: CASSLVQGGTDTQYF; abundance: many; d_gene: TRBD1; len: 15; v_gene: TRBV5-1; j_gene: TRBJ2-3
CDR3nt: TGCGCCAGCGGGCAGGGAGATGAGCGGATATACAATGAGCAGTTCTTC; CDR3aa: CASGQGDERIYNEQFF; abundance: many; d_gene: -; len: 16; v_gene: TRBV5-1; j_gene: TRBJ2-1
CDR3nt: TGTGCCAGCACCGGGACAGGGTCTAATGAGCAGTTCTTC; CDR3aa: CASTGTGSNEQFF; abundance: few; d_gene: TRBD1; len: 13; v_gene: TRBV7-9; j_gene: TRBJ2-1
CDR3nt: TGTGCCGCCTCGGATAGCGGGAGTCCCAACAATGAGCAGTTCTTC; CDR3aa: CAASDSGSPNNEQFF; abundance: many; d_gene: TRBD2; len: 15; v_gene: TRBV10-3; j_gene: TRBJ2-1
CDR3nt: TGTGCCTCGAGGGGGGGGCAAGAGACCCAGTACTTC; CDR3aa: CASRGGQETQYF; abundance: many; d_gene: -; len: 12; v_gene: TRBV27; j_gene: TRBJ2-5
CDR3nt: TGTGCCAGCAGCTCGAAGGAGACAGTTTCCTACGAGCAGTACTTC; CDR3aa: CASSSKETVSYEQYF; abundance: -; d_gene: -; len: 15; v_gene: TRBV7-9; j_gene: TRBJ2-7
CDR3nt: TGCAGCGTCCTAGGGCTAGCAGTTAACACCGGGGAGCTGTTTTTT; CDR3aa: CSVLGLAVNTGELFF; abundance: many; d_gene: -; len: 15; v_gene: TRBV29-1; j_gene: TRBJ2-2
CDR3nt: TGTGCCAGCAGTTCCGACTATTATGGCTACACCTTC; CDR3aa: CASSSDYYGYTF; abundance: -; d_gene: -; len: 12; v_gene: TRBV6-1; j_gene: TRBJ1-2
CDR3nt: TGCAGCGCGGAGGTAGCGGGAGAATCTGGAAACATTCAGTACTTC; CDR3aa: CSAEVAGESGNIQYF; abundance: -; d_gene: TRBD2; len: 15; v_gene: TRBV29-1; j_gene: TRBJ2-4
CDR3nt: TGTGCCAGCAGCCACAGCCTCCCTCGGGCTAGCGGGAGACTCGGTCCTCACGAGCAGTACTTC; CDR3aa: CASSHSLPRASGRLGPHEQYF; abundance: -; d_gene: TRBD2; len: 21; v_gene: TRBV3-1; j_gene: TRBJ2-7
CDR3nt: TGTGCCTGGGGAGCCGATGTTTGGACTGAAGCTTTCTTT; CDR3aa: CAWGADVWTEAFF; abundance: few; d_gene: -; len: 13; v_gene: TRBV30; j_gene: TRBJ1-1